A selection of T cell receptor beta chains follows, all from one sample in a study of blood T cells in healthy people across ages. TCRdb ran MiXCR on the 5' RACE reads and lists one entry per CDR3 protein. Counted here are 550,000 to 750,000 distinct CDR3 sequences, approximately 21% occurring once; the ten biggest clones make up about 3.6%. The sample consisted of blood. The receptors derive from a man aged 65-85 years in good health. Both conserved end residues are part of each CDR3. The order of the fields is V gene, CDR3 protein.

TRBV6-2/TRBV6-3 CASSYSSSPSQYF
TRBV27 CASSFAAQGSYEQYF
TRBV7-8 CASSFSGAGKNIQYF
TRBV12-3/TRBV12-4 CASNWGGGMSAKNIQYF
TRBV29-1 CSVDEAGGRTQYF
TRBV10-3 CAIRDRVTEAFF
TRBV30 CAWAPLDTNQPQHF
TRBV4-3 CASSQLAGGPWADTQYF
TRBV6-5 CSSSKPGGTKNIQYF
TRBV21-1 CASSKKVGQRQETQYF
TRBV10-3 CAITPGQANTGELFF
TRBV6-2/TRBV6-3 CASRLGTRIYNEQFF
TRBV7-3 CASSLLGQGSGTSGRTYNEQFF
TRBV5-1 CASSFGFRSDEQYF
TRBV15 CATENDRGPPSGANVLTF
TRBV20-1 CSALPQETQYF
TRBV10-3 CAISDTGSSRTDTQYF
TRBV13 CASSQNRGTGGEKLFF
TRBV5-1 CASSFSEGSYEQYF
TRBV6-5 CASSYTGTANEAFF
TRBV5-1 CASSLRGLAGVPTPHEQFF
TRBV6-2/TRBV6-3 CASSYSNAYEQYF
TRBV7-9 CASRGEANEQYF
TRBV28 CASRGRYSNQPQHF
TRBV2 CASSTGTGVNYGYTF
TRBV25-1 CASSDRDPYEQYF
TRBV2 CASTVDRGTAYEQYF
TRBV12-3/TRBV12-4 CASSRTVQETQHF
TRBV20-1 CSASDGALYEQYF
TRBV20-1 CSARDAATYEQYF
TRBV9 CASSVAGGSSYNEQFF
TRBV7-2 CASSPARWALNTEAFF
TRBV5-1 CASSFGTGDSPLHF
TRBV18 CASSPPTDGYTF
TRBV2 CASRERSASSYEQYF
TRBV19 CASSIIAGGRYNEQFF
TRBV28 CASSSTSADSYNEQFF
TRBV4-1 CASSPGTGIGSGYTF
TRBV18 CASSPSGVLTDTQYF
TRBV20-1 CSATGPTYEQYF
TRBV20-1 CSATSANIQYF
TRBV20-1 CSAPTLAGVAYNEQFF
TRBV28 CASSGPTGTGEKLFF
TRBV6-2/TRBV6-3 CASLLGTNTEAFF
TRBV29-1 CSVRTSQETQYF
TRBV5-1 CASRTGPREETQYF
TRBV6-5 CATKQGIGYGYTF
TRBV5-1 CASTHDRRGNTEAFF
TRBV27 CASRRLVSQETQYF
TRBV5-6 CASSEVVGTGSFYEQFF
TRBV6-5 CASRGTDNNSPLHF